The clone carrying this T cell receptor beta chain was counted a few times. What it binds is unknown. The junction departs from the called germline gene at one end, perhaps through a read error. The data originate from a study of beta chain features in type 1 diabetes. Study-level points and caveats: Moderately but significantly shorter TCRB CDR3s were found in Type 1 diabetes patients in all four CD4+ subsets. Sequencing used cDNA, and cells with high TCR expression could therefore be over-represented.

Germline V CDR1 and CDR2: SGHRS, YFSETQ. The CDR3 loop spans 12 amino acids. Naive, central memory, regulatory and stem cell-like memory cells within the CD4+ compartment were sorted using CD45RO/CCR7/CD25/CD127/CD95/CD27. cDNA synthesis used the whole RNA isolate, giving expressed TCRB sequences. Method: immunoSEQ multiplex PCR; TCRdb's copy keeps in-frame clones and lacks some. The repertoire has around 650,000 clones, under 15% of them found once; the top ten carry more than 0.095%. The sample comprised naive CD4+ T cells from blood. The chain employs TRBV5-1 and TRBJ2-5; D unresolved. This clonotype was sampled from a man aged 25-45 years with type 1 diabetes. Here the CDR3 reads CASSDWQGTQYF. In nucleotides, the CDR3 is TGCGCCAGCAGCGATTGGCAAGGGACCCAGTACTTC.